This T cell receptor beta chain was obtained from a study of identical twins (dated by TCRdb to 2016 to 2017). As for the study more broadly: To test whether fetal clonotypes persist, the study used deep sequencing on TCR alpha and beta repertoires from monozygotic twins, unrelated adults of various ages, and cord blood. Replicate twin experiments were performed at different times using different library preparation protocols to rule out contamination. Points the paper makes about the study in general: In beta out-of-frame sequences, excess twin sharing was weaker, because having fewer shared sequences lowered the signal-to-noise ratio. In monozygotic twins, recombination models systematically underestimated out-of-frame TCR alpha sharing, but the models matched the sharing seen between unrelated individuals. Compared with coincidental sharing between unrelated individuals, out-of-frame TCR alpha sequences shared between twins showed an excess of sequences with low generation probability. Because the same donors could not be followed over many years, the conclusions depended on cross-sectional statistical analysis. Abundant cord blood beta clonotypes carried fewer insertions; young adult naive repertoires showed a weaker similar trend, while memory repertoires showed none. Zero-insertion analyses could be partly confounded by invariant T cells such as MAIT and iNKT, although diverse VJ usage argued against such confounding for most clonotypes.

Every donor in the study was a healthy Caucasian. Three pairs of female monozygotic twins, all aged about 18 to 29 years, were included in the twin cohort. CD4+ and CD8+ T cell populations were isolated with positive isolation kits from Invitrogen. Many counts were recorded for this clonotype. It has no known antigen specificity. Nothing much larger sits one base from this clone, and base qualities are not available. The library was obtained by 5' RACE. Instrument on record: Illumina HiSeq 2000. Template switching introduced a universal primer binding site; the final cDNA contained a unique molecular identifier, enabling accurate counting of TCR cDNA molecules. Specific primers in the conserved constant-segment region were used to synthesize first-strand cDNA for TCR alpha and beta chains. To control for contamination, each cDNA library was double barcoded with a SMART-Mk sample barcode plus Illumina barcodes. TruSeq adapter sequences, together with Illumina sample barcodes, were added in two successive PCR steps. The TCR alpha and beta cDNA libraries were sequenced on the Illumina HiSeq platform using custom primers. In the paper's pipeline: Raw reads were processed with MiGEC to extract unique molecular identifiers, and MiXCR was used to determine CDR3 positions. Recombination models were inferred per individual with the repgenHMM and IGoR tools using an EM algorithm. The tcR package in R was used for shared clonotype analysis, with sharing normalized by the product of cloneset sizes. Out-of-frame nonproductive sequences were analyzed to study raw recombination free of thymic and clonal selection effects. TCRdb applied fastp at Q25 and MiXCR to the public reads, then kept only in-frame beta chains. Under each unique CDR3 protein, matching rows form one entry showing the most common genes and DNA. These V and J calls derive from TCRdb rather than the authors' analysis. In this sample the table shows roughly 290,000 distinct CDR3 sequences, less than 9.5% of which occur a single time. Approximately 6.6% of the sample belongs to the ten largest clones.

The CDR3 measures 15 amino acids from cysteine to phenylalanine. The CDR3 DNA has 45 bases and is translated from base 1. Via the germline V gene, CDR1 is SGDLS and CDR2 YYNGEE. V is pared back by 3 bases and J by 0 bases, with 10 bases lying between the germline termini. These records were also assigned to another study, of yellow fever vaccine responses in identical twins. From the second report: The authors reported that the T cell response to vaccination in identical twins appeared partly convergent and partly personalized. Focusing on identical twins, the study followed the T cell clones that responded to the vaccine, and did so with precision.

The chain employs TRBV9 and TRBJ1-3; TRBD1 is perhaps the D gene, given 5 matching bases. The clonotype originates from a woman aged 18-29 years in good health. The material sequenced was CD8+ T cells sorted from blood. The nucleotide sequence is given as TGTGCCAGCAGCGAATCGACAGCCTCTGGAAACACCATATATTTT. It translates to CASSESTASGNTIYF.